The 18 T cell receptor beta chains listed next were all sequenced from one sample in a study of T cells in Graves' hyperthyroidism and ophthalmopathy. Amplified regions were TCR beta CDR3 sequences from RNA transcripts. Researchers ran a first-round RT-PCR on the TCR CDR3 using the HTBI primer set. MiXCR, applied by TCRdb to the multiplex PCR reads, yields one record per CDR3 protein. The top ten hold around 7% of the sample, which has under 450,000 distinct CDR3 sequences, approximately 14% seen once. The sequenced sample consisted of blood. These receptors all come from a woman aged 18-35 years with Graves' hyperthyroidism.

Many counts were recorded for this clonotype. The genes are TRBV20-1 and TRBJ2-3; 14 bases map to TRBD2. CDR3 length: 20 residues. Germline CDR1 and CDR2: DFQATT and SNEGSKA (reference sequence). V lost 4 bases and J lost 5; bases outside the gene matches: 20. The CDR3 region has the DNA TGCAGTGCTACTTCTTCCCAGGGACTAGCGGGAGATTTGGTCGTAGATACGCAGTATTTT. Amino acid sequence: CSATSSQGLAGDLVVDTQYF.

This clonotype has at least ten counts. The V gene is TRBV6-2 or TRBV6-3, the J gene TRBJ1-5; D remains unclear. V lost 6 bases and J lost 0, with 9 bases in between. Germline V gene lookup returns CDR1 MNHEY and CDR2 SVGEGT. The CDR3 is 14 amino acids. The CDR3 is CASRARVSNQPQHF. DNA for the CDR3: TGTGCCAGCAGGGCACGGGTTAGCAATCAGCCCCAGCATTTT.

This clonotype was detected only a few times. The chain has TRBV9 and TRBJ2-7; 7 positions agree with TRBD2. The germline V gene has CDR1 SGDLS and CDR2 YYNGEE. This CDR3 has 12 amino acids. The trim removed 3 bases at V and 7 bases at J, leaving 4 bases unmatched. This CDR3 reads CASSGLAAEQYF. The CDR3 region has the DNA TGTGCCAGCAGCGGGCTAGCGGCAGAGCAGTACTTC.

This clonotype occurred many times. The chain couples TRBV20-1 to TRBJ2-3; 8 bases are a match to TRBD2. V lost 5 bases to trimming and J lost 4 bases; unmatched junction nucleotides: 14. Germline V gene sequence: CDR1 DFQATT, CDR2 SNEGSKA (reference sequence). The CDR3 sequence is 16 residues long. The CDR3 loop reads CSAGPFAGRDADTQYF. The CDR3 nucleotides read TGCAGTGCTGGACCCTTTGCCGGGAGGGACGCAGATACGCAGTATTTT.

The sample holds many counts of this clonotype. The chain recombines TRBV10-3 with TRBJ1-2; D is unclear. This CDR3 contains 15 residues. Germline values: CDR1 ENHRY, CDR2 SYGVKD. Trimming took off 3 bases at V and 0 bases at J, with 11 bases between the two ends. The CDR3 loop is CAISDVVYSNYGYTF. The CDR3 nucleotides are TGTGCCATCAGTGACGTAGTCTACTCTAACTATGGCTACACCTTC.

A few counts support this clonotype. For the CDR3, the DNA is TGTGCCAGCGCCGAGGGACAGATTGGAGGTCAGCCCCAGCATTTT. It yields the protein CASAEGQIGGQPQHF. The rearrangement uses TRBV6-1 and TRBJ1-5, with 7 bases aligning to TRBD1. The CDR3 consists of 15 residues. The ends lost 8 bases at V and 6 bases at J; junction bases unmatched: 13. Germline-derived CDR1 and CDR2 are MNHNS and SASEGT.

This clonotype was detected ten times or more. The gene calls are TRBV20-1 and TRBJ1-1; D remains unclear. V was cut by 3 bases and J by 3 bases, with 14 bases left in between. The CDR3 spans 14 residues. The germline V gene has CDR1 DFQATT and CDR2 SNEGSKA (reference sequence). The CDR3 DNA reads as TGCAGTGCTAGTCGGGGAGACACCCACACTGAAGCTTTCTTT. Translated: CSASRGDTHTEAFF.

This clonotype showed up just a few times. The rearrangement joins TRBV19 to TRBJ2-1, with TRBD1 identical over 7 bases. V shed 7 bases, J shed 0 bases, and the junction held 15 bases outside the gene matches. There are 18 residues in the CDR3. Germline V lookup: CDR1 LNHDA, CDR2 SQIVND (reference sequence). CDR3 nucleotide sequence: TGTGCCAGTACCTCACCCCCAAGACAGGGTGGCTCCTACAATGAGCAGTTCTTC. It yields the protein CASTSPPRQGGSYNEQFF.

The chain recombines TRBV14 with TRBJ2-7, with 11 bases identical to TRBD2. With V trimmed by 4 bases and J by 2 bases, 7 bases remained unmatched. CDR1 SGHDN and CDR2 FVKESK come from the germline V gene. The CDR3 has 16 residues. Here the CDR3 DNA reads TGTGCCAGCAGCCGTCCGGGGACTAGCGGAGCCTACGAGCAGTACTTC. Protein: CASSRPGTSGAYEQYF.

The chain employs TRBV6-1 and TRBJ1-1; the D gene is possibly TRBD1 (6 bases). The CDR3 contains 15 residues. V lost 10 bases to trimming and J lost 0 bases, with 18 bases between them. Germline values: CDR1 MNHNS, CDR2 SASEGT. CDR3 sequence (DNA): TGTGCCATCAGACAAAGGACAGAGATGAACACTGAAGCTTTCTTT. Its protein product is CAIRQRTEMNTEAFF.

The V call is TRBV5-1, the J call TRBJ2-2; 10 bases fit TRBD2. Germline CDR1 and CDR2: SGHRS and YFSETQ. The ends lost 8 bases at V and 5 bases at J; junction bases unmatched: 6. This CDR3 contains 14 residues. DNA of the CDR3: TGCGCCAGATCTAGCGGGGGCGGAACCGGGGAGCTGTTTTTT. Translating it yields CARSSGGGTGELFF.

There are many counts of this clonotype. J is TRBJ1-5 and V is TRBV12-3 or TRBV12-4, with D possibly being TRBD1 (5 bases). CDR3 length: 15 residues. V shed 5 bases and J shed 0 bases, with 11 bases lying between them. The CDR3 bases are TGTGCCAGCAGTCCCCCGGGGGATAGCAATCAGCCCCAGCATTTT. Amino acid sequence: CASSPPGDSNQPQHF.

The sample holds many counts of this clonotype. The chain is built from TRBV7-3 and TRBJ2-5; no definite D call. This CDR3 has 13 amino acids. The V and J ends lost 5 bases and 5 bases respectively, with 12 bases between them. In germline, CDR1 is SGHTA, CDR2 FQGTGA. The CDR3 region is CASSRSLGETQYF. Written as DNA, the CDR3 is TGTGCCAGCAGCCGAAGCCTGGGGGAGACCCAGTACTTC.

This clonotype was recorded at least ten times. The chain combines TRBV12-3 or TRBV12-4 with TRBJ1-2; tentatively, D is TRBD1 (5 bases). This CDR3 has 15 residues. Trimming left V 5 bases short and J 2 bases short, with 15 bases between. The CDR3 sequence is CASSISVGGNYGYTF. In DNA, the CDR3 is TGTGCCAGCAGTATCTCGGTGGGGGGGAACTATGGCTACACCTTC.

In regard to this clonotype: Since a much larger clone is just one base distant, this may be a read error. This chain links TRBV3-1 with TRBJ2-1; the D is unclear. Trimming cost V 5 bases and J 4 bases, with 15 bases left between them. Germline CDR1 LGHDT, CDR2 YNNKEL (reference sequence). The CDR3 loop spans 15 amino acids. The CDR3 sequence is CASSALVSTYNEQFF. CDR3 DNA: TGTGCCAGCAGCGCTTTGGTTTCAACATACAATGAGCAGTTCTTC.

This clonotype was detected many times. The V and J genes are TRBV7-9 and TRBJ2-1; D tentatively reads TRBD1 or TRBD2 (5 bases each). The V gene lost 4 bases and the J gene lost 6 bases, with 28 bases spanning the gap. The CDR3 loop spans 19 amino acids. Germline CDR1 and CDR2: SEHNR and FQNEAQ (reference sequence). This chain's CDR3 is CASSSRVYAGRRTSNEQFF. The CDR3 DNA reads TGTGCCAGCAGCTCGCGGGTTTATGCAGGGAGAAGGACTTCCAATGAGCAGTTCTTC.

There are many counts of this clonotype. V is TRBV20-1 and J is TRBJ2-3; the match to TRBD2 covers 11 bases. This CDR3 spans 15 amino acids. V dropped 5 bases and J dropped 7; count of bases not matched to a gene: 11. Germline V gene sequence: CDR1 DFQATT, CDR2 SNEGSKA (reference sequence). The CDR3 DNA reads as TGCAGTGCTGGAACTTCTAGCGGGAGGTTGAATACGCAGTATTTT. Its translation: CSAGTSSGRLNTQYF.

This chain joins TRBV9 and TRBJ2-4; the D gene could be TRBD1 or TRBD2 (5 bases each). The germline V gene encodes CDR1 SGDLS and CDR2 YYNGEE. The CDR3 is 16 residues long. V gave up 4 bases and J gave up 1 base, with 15 bases separating them. The CDR3: CASSPGTWAAKNIQYF. CDR3 DNA sequence: TGTGCCAGCAGCCCTGGGACCTGGGCGGCCAAAAACATTCAGTACTTC.